The next 28 T cell receptor beta chains were all read from a single sample in a study. TCRdb independently ran MiXCR on the 5' RACE reads; one entry per CDR3 protein. There are under 45,000 distinct CDR3 sequences in the sample; 22% occur only once, and around 4% lies in the top ten. The sorted Tregs were CD4+CD25+CD127-/low cells. The specimen was Tregs sorted from blood. The receptor source for this set is a female donor with breast cancer.

The chain recombines TRBV7-3 with TRBJ2-5; 12 nucleotides line up with TRBD2. After removal of 5 bases from V and 4 bases from J, the junction contained 11 bases not matched to a gene. CDR3 length equals 17 residues. From germline, CDR1 is SGHTA and CDR2 FQGTGA. The CDR3 nucleotides read TGTGCCAGCAGCCCCGGACTAGCGGGACCCCCGGGAGAGACCCAGTACTTC. The encoded protein is CASSPGLAGPPGETQYF.

This clonotype was recorded a few times. The gene calls are TRBV7-9 and TRBJ2-1; TRBD2 aligns across 9 bases. Germline V gene lookup returns CDR1 SEHNR and CDR2 FQNEAQ (reference sequence). The ends lost 8 bases at V and 10 bases at J; junction bases unmatched: 9. The CDR3 runs to 13 residues. This chain's CDR3 is CASGIAGVGEQFF. The CDR3 DNA reads TGTGCCAGCGGAATAGCGGGAGTGGGCGAGCAGTTCTTC.

This clonotype was observed at least ten times. Sequence at one end of the junction differs from germline and may be a read error. CDR3 nucleotides: TGTGCTAGCAGCTTAGTCCCTTCCAGACAAGAGACCCAGTACTTC. Translating gives CASSLVPSRQETQYF. This chain connects TRBV7-7 to TRBJ2-5; D uncertain. The germline gives CDR1 SSHAT, CDR2 FNYEAQ (reference sequence). This CDR3 spans 15 amino acids.

Notes on this clonotype: Just one base apart from a much larger clone, this may be a read error. The chain links TRBV10-3 to TRBJ2-7; D may be TRBD1 (6 bases). CDR1 and CDR2 from the germline V gene are ENHRY and SYGVKD. CDR3 length equals 12 residues. CDR3 loop: CAISPTGYGQYF. The CDR3 DNA sequence: TGTGCCATCAGTCCCACAGGGTACGGGCAGTACTTC.

The rearrangement joins TRBV29-1 to TRBJ2-2; no reliable D call. The CDR3 length is 13 residues. The V gene lost 7 bases and the J gene lost 4 bases, with 13 bases spanning the gap. Germline-derived CDR1 and CDR2 are SQVTM and ANQGSEA. CDR3 coding DNA: TGCAGCGCTGAGAACCGGATCACCGGGGAGCTGTTTTTT. Amino acid sequence: CSAENRITGELFF.

This clonotype has a handful of counts. The chain uses TRBV20-1 and TRBJ2-7; 14 bases are shared with TRBD2. The V gene's germline CDR1 is DFQATT and CDR2 SNEGSKA (reference sequence). CDR3 length: 16 residues. V trimming: 1 base; J trimming: 6 bases; junction bases outside the gene matches: 8. CDR3 bases: TGCAGTGCTAGAGCCAGGACTAGCGGGAGGCCCATCGAGCAGTACTTC. Translation: CSARARTSGRPIEQYF.

This clonotype was observed a handful of times. This CDR3 is missing its conserved last phenylalanine or tryptophan, likely due to a read error. This sequence joins TRBV5-1 and TRBJ2-1; D not resolved. The V gene lost 3 bases and the J gene lost 8 bases, with 12 bases spanning the gap. Germline CDR1 reads SGHRS; CDR2 reads YFSETQ. This CDR3 has 13 residues. CDR3 protein: CASSSGMVDEQFL. The CDR3 DNA is TGCGCCAGCAGCTCCGGAATGGTGGATGAGCAGTTCCTC.

This clonotype showed up just a few times. This chain joins TRBV20-1 and TRBJ2-7; TRBD2 matches at 13 bases. In germline, CDR1 is DFQATT, CDR2 SNEGSKA (reference sequence). J was trimmed by 6 bases and V by 2 bases; bases with no gene match: 10. CDR3 size: 16 residues. In nucleotides, the CDR3 is TGCAGTGCTAGACTTTCCGGACTAGCGGGAGCGGGCGAGCAGTACTTC. Translation: CSARLSGLAGAGEQYF.

This clonotype was found many times. The chain is built from TRBV25-1 and TRBJ1-5; D gene ambiguous. The CDR3 totals 14 residues. The V end was cut by 3 bases, the J end by 7 bases, with 13 bases between. Germline V gene sequence: CDR1 MGHDK, CDR2 SYGVNS. The CDR3 bases are TGTGCCAGCAGTGATCATGGACCCCAACAGCCCCAGCATTTT. It translates to CASSDHGPQQPQHF.

This clonotype came up many times. The V and J genes are TRBV10-3 and TRBJ1-1; D gene uncertain. This CDR3 has 15 amino acids. Germline CDR1 reads ENHRY; CDR2 reads SYGVKD. V was pared by 10 bases and J by 1 base, with 19 bases between. The DNA of the CDR3 is TGTGCCACCCACAACCCGGTCGGCGGGAACACTGAAGCTTTCTTT. It encodes CATHNPVGGNTEAFF.

This clonotype was seen ten or more times. The chain has TRBV9 and TRBJ2-5; weak D call: TRBD2 (5 bases). Germline V gene data show CDR1 as SGDLS and CDR2 as YYNGEE. This CDR3 is 15 amino acids long. V gave up 0 bases and J gave up 5 bases, with 14 bases separating them. CDR3 sequence (DNA): TGTGCCAGCAGCGTAGGTGAGGGTCTTCGGGAGACCCAGTACTTC. It is translated as CASSVGEGLRETQYF.

This clonotype has a handful of counts. The CDR3 sequence: CASNPRQGVIYGYTF. CDR3 sequence (DNA): TGCGCCAGCAACCCACGACAGGGCGTAATTTATGGCTACACCTTC. The gene calls are TRBV4-1 and TRBJ1-2; 7 bases align to TRBD1. V lost 7 bases to trimming and J lost 5 bases; unmatched junction nucleotides: 13. This CDR3 region has 15 residues. Germline V gene lookup returns CDR1 MGHRA and CDR2 YSYEKL.

This clonotype was counted at least ten times. As DNA, the CDR3 is TGTGCCAGCAGTCAAGGGACAGGGCGCTACGAGCAGTACTTC. Protein product: CASSQGTGRYEQYF. The J gene is TRBJ2-7, the V gene TRBV9; 9 bases fit TRBD1. The germline gives CDR1 SGDLS, CDR2 YYNGEE. CDR3 size: 14 residues. Trimming cost V 5 bases and J 3 bases; bases outside gene matches: 6.

In this sample, this clonotype turned up once. CDR3 DNA: TGTGCCAGCAGTTACTCAGCTTCCGGCGGAGTCAACTACGAGCAGTACTTC. Translated, it gives CASSYSASGGVNYEQYF. The V and J genes are TRBV6-5 and TRBJ2-7; D unresolved. CDR3 length equals 17 residues. Germline V gene lookup returns CDR1 MNHEY and CDR2 SVGAGI. Trimming cost V 0 bases and J 3 bases, with 18 bases left between them.

A note on this clonotype: It may be a read error: a sequence one base away is much more abundant. The V and J genes are TRBV5-1 and TRBJ2-7, with D perhaps being TRBD1 or TRBD2 (5 bases each). Germline CDR1 reads SGHRS; CDR2 reads YFSETQ. The CDR3 runs 15 residues. The CDR3 loop reads CANSLYRGPTYEQYF. The DNA for the CDR3 is TGCGCCAACAGCTTATACCGGGGCCCTACCTACGAGCAGTACTTC.

Comments on this clonotype: The conserved phenylalanine or tryptophan is not found at the CDR3 terminus, so this likely reflects a read error. The V call is TRBV15, the J call TRBJ2-1; 13 bases line up with TRBD2. This CDR3 is built from 16 residues. Unmatched junction bases numbered 7, after V lost 4 bases and J lost 7 bases. CDR1 and CDR2 (germline): LNHNV, YYDKDF (reference sequence). The DNA for the CDR3 is TGTGCCACCAGCACGTCCGGGACTAGCGGGGAAAATGAGCAGTTCCTC. Amino acid sequence: CATSTSGTSGENEQFL.

This clonotype was counted ten times or more. This chain uses TRBV6-5 with TRBJ2-5; D is ambiguous. V dropped 2 bases and J dropped 5 bases, with 3 bases sitting between them. Germline-derived CDR1 and CDR2 are MNHEY and SVGAGI. The CDR3 is 11 residues long. CDR3 protein: CASSYDETQYF. CDR3 DNA: TGTGCCAGCAGTTACGACGAGACCCAGTACTTC.

Comment on this clonotype: Just one base apart from a much larger clone, this may be a read error. CDR3 in DNA: TGTGCCGGCAGCCAGTCCGGGACAGGGGCCTACGAGCAGTACTTC. It encodes CAGSQSGTGAYEQYF. The gene calls are TRBV5-5 and TRBJ2-7, with 10 bases identical to TRBD1. This CDR3 has 15 amino acids. In germline, CDR1 is SGHKS, CDR2 YYEKEE (reference sequence).

This chain connects TRBV7-6 to TRBJ2-7, with 7 bases that match TRBD2. Losses at the gene ends were 6 bases for V and 2 bases for J; bases not matched to a gene: 10. Per germline, CDR1 SGHVS and CDR2 FNYEAQ. The CDR3 has 15 residues. The CDR3 reads CASSHPGGGTYEQYF. Here the CDR3 DNA reads TGTGCCAGCAGTCACCCGGGGGGAGGCACCTACGAGCAGTACTTC.

This clonotype was observed a handful of times. The chain recombines TRBV20-1 with TRBJ1-2, with 7 bases lining up with TRBD1. Germline CDR1 DFQATT, CDR2 SNEGSKA (reference sequence). This CDR3 region has 12 residues. Trimming at V came to 5 bases and at J to 7 bases, leaving 7 bases not matched to a gene. CDR3 in DNA: TGCAGTGCTGCGCAGGGGGGTGGTGGCTACACCTTC. Translating gives CSAAQGGGGYTF.

The chain has TRBV3-1 and TRBJ2-5; either TRBD1 or TRBD2 may fit D (5 bases each). CDR3 length: 14 amino acids. V shed 4 bases and J shed 5 bases, with 14 bases lying between them. From germline, CDR1 is LGHDT and CDR2 YNNKEL (reference sequence). CDR3 protein: CASSPRLGTETQYF. The CDR3 coding sequence is TGTGCCAGCAGCCCCCGCCTCGGGACGGAGACCCAGTACTTC.

In regard to this clonotype: This may come from a read error, since a much larger clone is one base off. The rearrangement uses TRBV6-1 and TRBJ2-5; the D is unclear. This CDR3 has 15 amino acids. V lost 11 bases and J 5 bases, leaving 24 bases between the germline ends. Germline CDR1 and CDR2: MNHNS and SASEGT. CDR3 in amino acids: CAAHSFSADPETQYF. The CDR3 nucleotides read TGTGCCGCGCACTCCTTTAGTGCTGACCCGGAGACCCAGTACTTC.

The table lists this clonotype with a count of one. The rearrangement links TRBV20-1 to TRBJ2-6; 8 bases line up with TRBD1. In germline, CDR1 is DFQATT, CDR2 SNEGSKA (reference sequence). Trimming cost V 6 bases and J 0 bases; bases outside gene matches: 10. The CDR3 runs 17 residues. The CDR3 spells CSAEDRGRGSGANVLTF. The CDR3 coding sequence is TGCAGTGCGGAAGACAGGGGTAGAGGCTCTGGGGCCAACGTCCTGACTTTC.

By its share, this clonotype is medium-sized. The chain carries TRBV6-1 and TRBJ2-7; the D is unclear. The germline V gene has CDR1 MNHNS and CDR2 SASEGT. The CDR3 contains 12 residues. V was cut by 2 bases and J by 4 bases, with 6 bases left in between. The CDR3: CASSEYGYEQYF. The DNA of the CDR3 is TGTGCCAGCAGTGAATACGGTTACGAGCAGTACTTC.

Concerning this clonotype: A much larger clone differs by one base, so this may be a read error. The rearrangement links TRBV5-6 to TRBJ2-1; D gene ambiguous. The CDR3 has 13 amino acids. Germline CDR1 reads SGHDT; CDR2 reads YYEEEE. V gave up 4 bases and J gave up 4 bases, with 9 bases separating them. In DNA form, the CDR3 reads TGTGCCAGCAGCATGTTGACTTACAATGAGCAGTTCTTC. Translated, it gives CASSMLTYNEQFF. The complete variable domain, with remaining parts taken from reference TRBV5-6 and TRBJ2-1, reads DAGVTQSPTHLIKTRGQQVTLRCSPKSGHDTVSWYQQALGQGPQFIFQYYEEEERQRGNFPDRFSGHQFPNYSSELNVNALLLGDSALYLCASSMLTYNEQFFGPGTRLTVL.

The gene calls are TRBV5-1 and TRBJ2-7; 9 nucleotides match TRBD1. CDR3 size: 15 residues. CDR1 SGHRS and CDR2 YFSETQ come from the germline V gene. V shed 4 bases and J 1 base; nucleotides not matched to a gene: 6. CDR3 sequence reads: CASSVTGGESYEQYF. CDR3 DNA: TGCGCCAGCAGCGTTACAGGGGGCGAGTCCTACGAGCAGTACTTC.

The rearrangement links TRBV29-1 to TRBJ1-4; D perhaps matches TRBD1 (5 bases). Germline CDR1 reads SQVTM; CDR2 reads ANQGSEA. The CDR3 runs 15 residues. The V end lost 6 bases, the J end lost 3 bases, and 17 bases lay between the germline ends. DNA of the CDR3: TGCAGCGTCGCCGGGGGAGGCGGTTCTAATGAAAAACTGTTTTTT. It is translated as CSVAGGGGSNEKLFF.

This clonotype occurred once. This may stem from a read error, because a much larger clone lies one nucleotide away. Without the conserved terminal phenylalanine or tryptophan, this CDR3 likely stems from a read error. V and J are TRBV6-5 and TRBJ2-7, with 7 bases fitting TRBD1. The CDR3 has 15 residues. Germline assignment: CDR1 MNHEY and CDR2 SVGAGI. V shed 3 bases, J shed 4 bases, and the junction held 9 bases outside the gene matches. CDR3 DNA sequence: TGTGCCAGCAGTTATCTAGGGGGCGCATCGTACGAGCAGTACTCC. This sequence encodes CASSYLGGASYEQYS.